The 17 T cell receptor beta chains presented below share a single source sample, sequenced in a study of cytotoxic CD8 clonotypes in ibrutinib-treated CLL. The data were produced by immunoSEQ multiplex PCR, yet TCRdb's version contains in-frame clones alone and is incomplete. This sample has about 160,000 clones, with roughly 80% found just once. Material: PBMCs, obtained after 12 months of ibrutinib treatment. These receptors were taken from a human donor with chronic lymphocytic leukemia.

The DNA for the CDR3 is TGTGCCAGTAGTATCACTGGAACCGCCTACGAGCAGTACTTC. It translates to CASSITGTAYEQYF. This chain uses TRBV19 with TRBJ2-7; D remains ambiguous. The V end was cut by 3 bases, the J end by 2 bases, with 11 bases between. CDR3 length: 14 residues. The germline CDR1 and CDR2 sequences are LNHDA and SQIVND (reference sequence).

J is TRBJ2-5 and V is TRBV30; 7 nucleotides agree with TRBD2. Germline assignment: CDR1 GTSNPN and CDR2 SVGIG (reference sequence). The CDR3 has 13 amino acids. V dropped 3 bases and J dropped 7; count of bases not matched to a gene: 8. The CDR3 loop reads CAWRRPPGGTQYF. CDR3 DNA: TGTGCCTGGAGACGGCCCCCGGGGGGGACCCAGTACTTC.

The chain uses TRBV5-4 and TRBJ1-2; possible D gene TRBD1, 5 bases. V shed 2 bases and J shed 3 bases, with 14 bases lying between them. The germline V gene encodes CDR1 SGHNT and CDR2 YYREEE (reference sequence). The CDR3 totals 15 residues. The DNA of the CDR3 is TGTGCCAGCAGCTTAGAGGGGATTGGGGACTATGGCTACACCTTC. It codes for CASSLEGIGDYGYTF. The variable domain in full, completed from reference TRBV5-4 and TRBJ1-2, reads ETGVTQSPTHLIKTRGQQVTLRCSSQSGHNTVSWYQQALGQGPQFIFQYYREEENGRGNFPPRFSGLQFPNYSSELNVNALELDDSALYLCASSLEGIGDYGYTFGSGTRLTVV.

This clone was counted a few times. The V gene is TRBV27, the J gene TRBJ2-1, with D possibly matching TRBD1 (6 bases). In germline, CDR1 is MNHEY, CDR2 SMNVEV (reference sequence). The V end was cut by 5 bases, the J end by 6 bases, with 11 bases between. The length of the CDR3 is 13 residues. CDR3 nucleotide sequence: TGTGCCAGCAGTCCGCAACAGGGCAATGAGCAGTTCTTC. As protein: CASSPQQGNEQFF.

The chain recombines TRBV6-4 with TRBJ1-2; D ambiguous. Looked up from germline, CDR1 is MRHNA and CDR2 is SNTAGT. The V end was cut by 6 bases, the J end by 8 bases, with 28 bases between. The CDR3 sequence is 17 residues long. CDR3 residues: CASSAERQQLRLRGYTF. The DNA of the CDR3 is TGTGCCAGCAGCGCAGAAAGGCAGCAGTTGAGATTGCGGGGCTACACCTTC.

This clone appeared many times. The chain has TRBV19 and TRBJ1-1; unclear D gene. CDR3 size: 13 residues. CDR1 and CDR2 from the germline V gene are LNHDA and SQIVND (reference sequence). V shed 7 bases and J shed 0 bases, with 9 bases lying between them. The CDR3 spells CASNRILNTEAFF. DNA for the CDR3: TGTGCCAGTAACCGAATATTGAACACTGAAGCTTTCTTT.

The V call is TRBV7-2, the J call TRBJ2-5; TRBD1 matches 10 bases. V shed 2 bases, J shed 4 bases, and the junction held 4 bases outside the gene matches. Germline V CDR1 and CDR2: SGHTA, FQGNSA. This CDR3 contains 15 residues. The CDR3 spells CASSLRQGAGETQYF. The CDR3 DNA reads TGTGCCAGCAGCTTAAGACAGGGGGCGGGAGAGACCCAGTACTTC.

The rearrangement links TRBV28 to TRBJ2-7, with D possibly being TRBD1 (5 bases). In germline, CDR1 is MDHEN, CDR2 SYDVKM. V lost 3 bases and J 2 bases, leaving 17 bases between the germline ends. The CDR3 covers 16 residues. CDR3 amino acids: CASSFAFGQGPYEQYF. The CDR3 nucleotides read TGTGCCAGCAGTTTTGCATTTGGTCAGGGCCCCTACGAGCAGTACTTC.

Note on this clone: A junction boundary mismatches the germline segment, possibly from a read error. V usage is TRBV7-9 and J usage is TRBJ1-2; D is perhaps TRBD1 (6 bases). The CDR3 contains 15 residues. The germline gives CDR1 SEHNR, CDR2 FQNEAQ (reference sequence). The CDR3 DNA reads as TGTGCCGGCAGGTTCCAGGGGAGGCATTTGGATGGCTACACCTTC. It encodes CAGRFQGRHLDGYTF.

The chain employs TRBV28 and TRBJ2-3, with TRBD2 matching over 8 bases. Germline-derived CDR1 and CDR2 are MDHEN and SYDVKM. This CDR3 is built from 16 residues. Unmatched junction bases numbered 12, after V lost 5 bases and J lost 5 bases. The CDR3, as DNA: TGTGCCAGCAGTCCCGGACTAGCTTCGGGGATAGATACGCAGTATTTT. This codes for CASSPGLASGIDTQYF.

The V call is TRBV4-1, the J call TRBJ2-1, with 8 positions matching TRBD2. The junction had 6 bases not matched to a gene; V was cut back by 4 bases and J by 7 bases. CDR1 and CDR2 (germline): MGHRA, YSYEKL. This CDR3 is built from 14 residues. Written as DNA, the CDR3 is TGCGCCAGCAGCCCGCCCCGGGGGGGGAATGAGCAGTTCTTC. It yields the protein CASSPPRGGNEQFF.

The chain is built from TRBV29-1 and TRBJ2-1, with 9 bases identical to TRBD1. J lost 9 bases, V lost 4 bases, and 10 bases had no gene match. The CDR3 length is 14 residues. Germline V gene data show CDR1 as SQVTM and CDR2 as ANQGSEA. CDR3 protein: CSVGGQGQVSEQFF. Written as DNA, the CDR3 is TGCAGCGTTGGGGGACAGGGTCAAGTGAGTGAGCAGTTCTTC.

The chain carries TRBV5-1 and TRBJ2-7; tentative D call: TRBD2 (5 bases). This CDR3 is 14 amino acids long. V was pared by 0 bases and J by 3 bases, with 10 bases between. Germline V CDR1 and CDR2: SGHRS, YFSETQ. CDR3 protein: CASSLDPSYYEQYF. In DNA form, the CDR3 reads TGCGCCAGCAGCTTGGATCCTAGCTACTACGAGCAGTACTTC.

The chain employs TRBV7-2 and TRBJ1-4, with 7 bases identical to TRBD1. Germline V lookup: CDR1 SGHTA, CDR2 FQGNSA. This CDR3 comprises 15 residues. V trimming: 1 base; J trimming: 6 bases; junction bases outside the gene matches: 5. The CDR3 is CASSLEGQSHEKLFF. Here the CDR3 DNA reads TGTGCCAGCAGCTTAGAGGGACAGTCCCATGAAAAACTGTTTTTT.

The rearrangement links TRBV7-2 to TRBJ2-7, with a tentative D call TRBD1 (6 bases). Deletions cut 1 base from V and 2 bases from J, with 12 bases between. Germline assignment: CDR1 SGHTA and CDR2 FQGNSA. This CDR3 has 15 amino acids. The CDR3 nucleotides read TGTGCCAGCAGCTTAGAGACCTACAGGGCCTACGAGCAGTACTTC. Translated: CASSLETYRAYEQYF.

The chain is built from TRBV4-3 and TRBJ2-2; 9 nucleotides match TRBD2. This CDR3 has 20 amino acids. V trimming: 0 bases; J trimming: 6 bases; junction bases outside the gene matches: 17. From germline, CDR1 is LGHNA and CDR2 YSLEER. CDR3 protein: CASSQDSPTFLAGLPGELFF. The CDR3 coding sequence is TGCGCCAGCAGCCAAGACTCCCCGACATTTCTAGCGGGATTGCCCGGGGAGCTGTTTTTT.

The CDR3 nucleotides are TGCGCCAGCGAGCCGGGGGGTCTTAGCTATGGCTACACCTTC. Its protein product is CASEPGGLSYGYTF. The chain is built from TRBV5-1 and TRBJ1-2; D may be TRBD1 (5 bases). The ends were cut back, 7 bases at V and 4 bases at J, with 17 bases in the middle. Germline V gene lookup returns CDR1 SGHRS and CDR2 YFSETQ. This CDR3 is 14 amino acids long. Variable domain in full (rest from reference TRBV5-1 and TRBJ1-2): KAGVTQTPRYLIKTRGQQVTLSCSPISGHRSVSWYQQTPGQGLQFLFEYFSETQRNKGNFPGRFSGRQFSNSRSEMNVSTLELGDSALYLCASEPGGLSYGYTFGSGTRLTVV.